The 20 T cell receptor beta chains presented below share a single source sample, sequenced in a study of technical replicates of blood from a handful of donors (dated by TCRdb to the late 2010s). Receptor libraries were prepared by the immunoSEQ multiplex PCR assay. Imported from immuneACCESS, the table was reduced by TCRdb to in-frame sequences with V and J called. These copies leave out some clones; in studies compared against another copy, an unresolved V gene accounts for under half, and the cause of the remainder is not known. Across this sample there are approximately 60,000 clones, with around 87% seen only once. Around 5.5% of the sample is in the top ten clones. The material sequenced was PBMCs. The receptors here all came from a human donor in good health. Some clones in this sample may be carry-over from other donors' samples.

CDR3 bases: TGTGCCAGCAGGGCGGGGACGGGTGGCTACACCTTC. Translated: CASRAGTGGYTF. V gene TRBV7-9 combines with J gene TRBJ1-2, with D perhaps TRBD1 (5 bases). V was cut by 6 bases and J by 7 bases, with 12 bases left in between. In germline, CDR1 is SEHNR, CDR2 FQNEAQ (reference sequence). The CDR3 totals 12 residues.

As to this clone: At one end the junction does not follow the germline gene, possibly because of a read error. The V gene is TRBV28, the J gene TRBJ2-2, with 14 bases lining up with TRBD2. This CDR3 spans 13 amino acids. The germline V gene encodes CDR1 MDHEN and CDR2 SYDVKM. CDR3: CASSPGLAGGLFF. The CDR3, as DNA: TGTGCCAGCAGTCCTGGACTAGCGGGGGGGCTGTTTTTT.

This clone has only one observation. The chain uses TRBV6-6 and TRBJ2-1, with D perhaps TRBD1 (6 bases). The ends were cut back, 6 bases at V and 4 bases at J, with 16 bases in the middle. There are 15 residues in the CDR3. CDR1 is MNHNY and CDR2 is SVGAGI in the germline V gene (reference sequence). CDR3 sequence reads: CASSRTATIYNEQFF. For the CDR3, the DNA is TGTGCCAGCAGCCGGACAGCGACAATTTACAATGAGCAGTTCTTC.

This sequence joins TRBV5-6 and TRBJ1-4; a weak D match, TRBD1 (6 bases). The CDR3 sequence is 15 residues long. Germline-derived CDR1 and CDR2 are SGHDT and YYEEEE. Trimming removed 0 bases from V and 6 bases from J, with 12 bases in between. CDR3 amino acids: CASSLEGQLYEKLFF. Here the CDR3 DNA reads TGTGCCAGCAGCTTGGAAGGACAGTTGTATGAAAAACTGTTTTTT.

This sequence joins TRBV6-1 and TRBJ2-1, with 8 nucleotides matching TRBD2. CDR1 and CDR2 (germline): MNHNS, SASEGT. J lost 0 bases, V lost 7 bases, and 5 bases had no gene match. This CDR3 has 15 amino acids. For the CDR3, the DNA is TGTGCCAGCAAGGGGAGCGGGAGCTCCTACAATGAGCAGTTCTTC. This translates into CASKGSGSSYNEQFF.

This clone has only a few counts. The gene calls are TRBV6-5 and TRBJ2-7; the match to TRBD2 covers 7 bases. V was pared by 6 bases and J by 7 bases, with 12 bases of the junction left unmatched. CDR1 is MNHEY and CDR2 is SVGAGI in the germline V gene. The length of the CDR3 is 14 residues. The CDR3 protein is CASSLQLATDEQYF. CDR3 coding DNA: TGTGCCAGCAGCCTTCAACTAGCGACCGATGAGCAGTACTTC.

V gene TRBV7-3 combines with J gene TRBJ2-1, with 7 bases matching TRBD1. CDR3 length: 13 amino acids. V gave up 5 bases and J gave up 8 bases; unmatched junction bases: 6. The germline V gene encodes CDR1 SGHTA and CDR2 FQGTGA. The CDR3 coding sequence is TGTGCCAGCAGCCAATACCAGGGGGATGAGCAGTTCTTC. Amino acids: CASSQYQGDEQFF.

The chain uses TRBV9 and TRBJ2-7; 7 bases are shared with TRBD1. Germline lookup yields CDR1 SGDLS and CDR2 YYNGEE. CDR3 length: 13 residues. The V and J ends lost 4 bases and 6 bases, in that order; junction bases with no gene match: 7. In DNA form, the CDR3 reads TGTGCCAGCAGCACATCCCGGACAGGCGAGCAGTACTTC. It is translated as CASSTSRTGEQYF.

CDR3 sequence (DNA): TGTGCCAGCAGCCTCGACGCTGGCGGGAGGGGTCCTGTAGCCAAAAACATTCAGTACTTC. It specifies CASSLDAGGRGPVAKNIQYF. V gene TRBV4-2 combines with J gene TRBJ2-4; the match to TRBD2 covers 9 bases. CDR3 length: 20 amino acids. V gave up 4 bases and J gave up 0 bases; unmatched junction bases: 16. Germline-derived CDR1 and CDR2 are LGHNA and YNFKEQ.

V usage is TRBV19 and J usage is TRBJ1-6; 7 bases match TRBD1. The ends lost 5 bases at V and 9 bases at J; junction bases unmatched: 10. The germline V gene has CDR1 LNHDA and CDR2 SQIVND (reference sequence). This CDR3 comprises 15 residues. The DNA for the CDR3 is TGTGCCAGTAGTCCGATCGACAGGGTGGGTTCACCCCTCCACTTT. This codes for CASSPIDRVGSPLHF.

The chain carries TRBV25-1 and TRBJ1-1; 9 bases are a match to TRBD1. Germline values: CDR1 MGHDK, CDR2 SYGVNS. This CDR3 is built from 15 residues. J gave up 0 bases and V 7 bases, and 6 bases lay outside the gene matches. The CDR3 DNA reads TGTGCCAGCAAAGACAGGGGGGGGGTGAACACTGAAGCTTTCTTT. Its protein product is CASKDRGGVNTEAFF.

V usage is TRBV4-3 and J usage is TRBJ1-6, with a possible D match to TRBD1 (6 bases). The CDR3 runs 16 residues. Germline lookup yields CDR1 LGHNA and CDR2 YSLEER. Trimming shortened V by 2 bases and J by 10 bases, and 18 bases separated the two germline ends. CDR3 in DNA: TGCGCCAGCAGCCAATCGCCGGACAGACGGACATCACCCCTCCACTTT. This codes for CASSQSPDRRTSPLHF.

CDR3: CASSVGGSVYNEQFF. The CDR3 region has the DNA TGTGCCAGCAGCGTAGGCGGGAGTGTATACAATGAGCAGTTCTTC. The chain couples TRBV9 to TRBJ2-1; TRBD2 matches at 7 bases. The CDR3 runs to 15 residues. The V and J ends lost 0 bases and 4 bases, in that order; junction bases with no gene match: 4. Looked up from germline, CDR1 is SGDLS and CDR2 is YYNGEE.

This clone came up once. The chain links TRBV4-1 to TRBJ2-1; 9 bases fit TRBD2. The CDR3 consists of 17 residues. Germline V lookup: CDR1 MGHRA, CDR2 YSYEKL. Unmatched junction bases numbered 5, after V lost 2 bases and J lost 0 bases. DNA of the CDR3: TGCGCCAGCAGCCAATGGGCGGGGGGGGGCTCCTACAATGAGCAGTTCTTC. Translating gives CASSQWAGGGSYNEQFF.

The chain carries TRBV19 and TRBJ1-2; no definite D call. The CDR3 has 14 amino acids. Trimming took off 2 bases at V and 8 bases at J, with 15 bases between the two ends. Germline V gene data show CDR1 as LNHDA and CDR2 as SQIVND (reference sequence). CDR3 bases: TGTGCCAGTAGTATAACCCCTGACACGGGGGGCTACACCTTC. Its translation: CASSITPDTGGYTF.

The chain is built from TRBV25-1 and TRBJ1-2, with 7 nucleotides matching TRBD1. The J segment lost 5 bases and the V segment lost 6 bases, leaving 9 bases of the junction unmatched. There are 14 residues in the CDR3. Germline CDR1 is MGHDK and CDR2 is SYGVNS. The CDR3 nucleotides are TGTGCCAGCAGGGGGACCGGGACAGTGTATGGCTACACCTTC. Translating it yields CASRGTGTVYGYTF.

A single count supports this clone. V and J are TRBV11-3 and TRBJ2-7; 8 bases are shared with TRBD1. This CDR3 is built from 13 residues. V lost 4 bases, J lost 5 bases, and 4 bases stayed unmatched. The germline CDR1 and CDR2 sequences are SGHNT and YENEEA. CDR3 DNA sequence: TGTGCCAGCAGCTCTGGACAGGGTGACGAGCAGTACTTC. Encoded protein: CASSSGQGDEQYF.

The gene calls are TRBV7-9 and TRBJ1-2; the match to TRBD1 covers 7 bases. Looked up from germline, CDR1 is SEHNR and CDR2 is FQNEAQ (reference sequence). The CDR3 covers 15 residues. Trimming removed 5 bases from V and 8 bases from J; junction bases left unmatched: 14. CDR3 DNA sequence: TGTGCCAGCAGCGGGAGGACAGGCCCAAAAGGGGGCTACACCTTC. Protein: CASSGRTGPKGGYTF.

The CDR3 nucleotides are TGTGCCAGCATCGAAGCGGGGGGGCCTATAGATACGCAGTATTTT. Encoded protein: CASIEAGGPIDTQYF. The gene calls are TRBV5-6 and TRBJ2-3; 10 bases align to TRBD2. Germline CDR1 is SGHDT and CDR2 is YYEEEE. The CDR3 spans 15 residues. V lost 6 bases to trimming and J lost 5 bases; unmatched junction nucleotides: 9.

The chain carries TRBV15 and TRBJ2-2, with D possibly matching TRBD2 (5 bases). Germline CDR1 is LNHNV and CDR2 is YYDKDF (reference sequence). The CDR3 spans 16 residues. V was cut by 0 bases and J by 6 bases, with 14 bases left in between. CDR3 amino acids: CATSRDDSAGPGELFF. The CDR3 DNA reads as TGTGCCACCAGCAGAGATGACTCGGCGGGTCCCGGGGAGCTGTTTTTT.